The 9 T cell receptor beta chains listed next were all sequenced from one sample in a study of blood T cell repertoires in COVID-19. The protocol was immunoSEQ multiplex PCR, while the TCRdb copy is restricted to in-frame clones and leaves out a portion. The sample has around 60,000 clones, 90% seen once. The specimen sequenced was peripheral blood. These receptors were obtained from a man in his sixties with active COVID-19.

A single count supports this clone. The chain couples TRBV9 to TRBJ2-2; 13 bases are a match to TRBD2. Germline V lookup: CDR1 SGDLS, CDR2 YYNGEE. This CDR3 comprises 18 residues. The V gene end was trimmed by 3 bases and the J gene end by 6 bases; junction bases not matched to a gene: 11. The CDR3, as DNA: TGTGCCAGCAGCGCGACCCTGACTAGCGGGAGGATAGCCGGGGAGCTGTTTTTT. This sequence encodes CASSATLTSGRIAGELFF.

This chain connects TRBV7-9 to TRBJ1-1; D ambiguous. Trimming took off 5 bases at V and 0 bases at J, with 28 bases between the two ends. The germline V gene has CDR1 SEHNR and CDR2 FQNEAQ (reference sequence). CDR3 size: 20 residues. The CDR3 spells CASSTTRFGDFRSMNTEAFF. The CDR3 DNA reads TGTGCCAGCAGCACGACCCGCTTCGGAGACTTTAGGAGCATGAACACTGAAGCTTTCTTT. Drawing the rest from reference TRBV7-9 and TRBJ1-1, the complete variable domain is DTGVSQNPRHKITKRGQNVTFRCDPISEHNRLYWYRQTLGQGPEFLTYFQNEAQLEKSRLLSDRFSAERPKGSFSTLEIQRTEQGDSAMYLCASSTTRFGDFRSMNTEAFFGQGTRLTVV.

The rearrangement links TRBV19 to TRBJ2-7; perhaps TRBD2 as D (5 bases). The CDR3 runs 15 residues. In germline, CDR1 is LNHDA, CDR2 SQIVND (reference sequence). V lost 1 base and J 2 bases, leaving 12 bases between the germline ends. The CDR3 loop reads CASSIVGGLTYEQYF. For the CDR3, the DNA is TGTGCCAGTAGTATAGTCGGAGGCCTAACCTACGAGCAGTACTTC.

This rearrangement joins TRBV15 to TRBJ2-5; D gene unclear. Trimming removed 0 bases from V and 2 bases from J, with 4 bases in between. The CDR3 consists of 13 residues. Germline assignment: CDR1 LNHNV and CDR2 YYDKDF (reference sequence). CDR3 loop: CATSREYQETQYF. The CDR3 DNA sequence: TGTGCCACCAGCAGAGAATATCAAGAGACCCAGTACTTC. Combining the CDR3 with reference TRBV15 and TRBJ2-5 gives the whole variable domain DAMVIQNPRYQVTQFGKPVTLSCSQTLNHNVMYWYQQKSSQAPKLLFHYYDKDFNNEADTPDNFQSRRPNTSFCFLDIRSPGLGDTAMYLCATSREYQETQYFGPGTRLLVL.

The chain recombines TRBV5-1 with TRBJ2-4, with 8 bases fitting TRBD2. Looked up from germline, CDR1 is SGHRS and CDR2 is YFSETQ. The length of the CDR3 is 16 residues. The junction had 11 bases not matched to a gene; V was cut back by 0 bases and J by 9 bases. This CDR3 is CASSLDGGAARSIQYF. In DNA, the CDR3 is TGCGCCAGCAGCTTGGACGGGGGGGCCGCTCGTTCCATTCAGTACTTC.

The chain uses TRBV6-2 or TRBV6-3 and TRBJ1-2; 7 nucleotides match TRBD1. V shed 5 bases and J 6 bases; nucleotides not matched to a gene: 15. Germline-derived CDR1 and CDR2 are MNHEY and SVGEGT. There are 16 residues in the CDR3. CDR3 sequence reads: CASSRTLPNRGNGYTF. Here the CDR3 DNA reads TGTGCCAGCAGTCGAACGCTCCCGAACAGGGGTAATGGCTACACCTTC.

The rearrangement uses TRBV5-8 and TRBJ1-1, with D unresolved. The length of the CDR3 is 12 residues. Trimming removed 6 bases at V and 6 bases at J, with 12 bases between. Per germline, CDR1 SGHTS and CDR2 YDEGEE. CDR3 region: CASKRASAEAFF. CDR3 sequence (DNA): TGTGCCAGCAAGAGGGCTTCGGCTGAAGCTTTCTTT.

The CDR3 loop is CASRLLARNDQETQYF. The CDR3 DNA reads as TGTGCCAGCAGGCTCCTGGCCAGGAACGACCAAGAGACCCAGTACTTC. This chain links TRBV5-6 with TRBJ2-5; D remains ambiguous. Trimming shortened V by 5 bases and J by 0 bases, and 17 bases separated the two germline ends. CDR1 and CDR2 (germline): SGHDT, YYEEEE. The CDR3 contains 16 residues.

The chain carries TRBV7-9 and TRBJ2-1, with 7 bases identical to TRBD1. The germline gives CDR1 SEHNR, CDR2 FQNEAQ (reference sequence). CDR3 length equals 15 residues. Trimming cost V 1 base and J 8 bases; bases outside gene matches: 8. The CDR3 DNA sequence: TGTGCCAGCAGCTTAGGGACAGGTGGCTGGTATGAGCAGTTCTTC. This gives the protein CASSLGTGGWYEQFF.